This T cell receptor (beta chain) is from a study of T cells after yellow fever vaccination. The CDR3 has 14 amino acids. Trimming shortened V by 7 bases and J by 6 bases, and 16 bases separated the two germline ends. CDR1 and CDR2 (germline): MNHEY, SVGAGI. Comments on this clonotype: As yet, its antigen is unknown.

Study-wide findings and caveats: Peaking faster, on day 5 versus 15, the secondary response was nonetheless weaker.

Via MiXCR, TCRdb re-called the 5' RACE reads, giving one row per CDR3 protein. The sample lists a few hundred thousand distinct CDR3 sequences, 6% to 7.5% occurring once. The input for sequencing was CD4+ T cells sorted from PBMCs, taken 15 days after the yellow fever booster vaccination. This chain uses TRBV6-5 with TRBJ1-5; possible D gene TRBD1, 6 bases. This clonotype originated in a man aged 25 to 45 who received the YFV17D yellow fever vaccine. CDR3 DNA sequence: TGTGCCAGCAAACAGGGAAGGATGGGTCAGCCCCAGCATTTT. Translated: CASKQGRMGQPQHF.